This passage covers 13 T cell receptor beta chains from one sample sequenced in a study of T cells after posttransplantation cyclophosphamide. Measured with immunoSEQ multiplex PCR; TCRdb has only the in-frame clones, and not every one. Altogether almost 35,000 clones were found in the sample, and no singletons occur. The sample comprised PBMCs. The receptor source for this set is a woman between 45 and 60 years old in good health and a related stem cell transplant donor.

This clone came up many times. The genes are TRBV4-1 and TRBJ2-7; 8 nucleotides agree with TRBD2. CDR3 length: 16 residues. Trimming removed 0 bases from V and 2 bases from J; junction bases left unmatched: 6. Germline-derived CDR1 and CDR2 are MGHRA and YSYEKL. CDR3 DNA sequence: TGCGCCAGCAGCCAAGATCCTCAGACTAGCGCCTACGAGCAGTACTTC. Encoded protein: CASSQDPQTSAYEQYF.

This clone occurred many times. The rearrangement uses TRBV19 and TRBJ1-1; 7 nucleotides align to TRBD1. Germline V gene lookup returns CDR1 LNHDA and CDR2 SQIVND (reference sequence). This CDR3 comprises 15 residues. V gave up 6 bases and J gave up 0 bases; unmatched junction bases: 7. CDR3 sequence reads: CASRSGGHMNTEAFF. The DNA of the CDR3 is TGTGCCAGTAGGTCAGGGGGACACATGAACACTGAAGCTTTCTTT.

This clone occurred many times. The chain carries TRBV4-3 and TRBJ1-5, with D unclear. The CDR3 contains 13 residues. Trimming pared 3 bases from V and 5 bases from J, leaving 8 bases between. CDR1 LGHNA and CDR2 YSLEER come from the germline V gene. As DNA, the CDR3 is TGCGCCAGCAGCCAGGTACTGTATCAGCCCCAGCATTTT. It is translated as CASSQVLYQPQHF.

V is TRBV5-1 and J is TRBJ1-1, with D maybe TRBD1 (5 bases). The V end lost 5 bases, the J end lost 5 bases, and 13 bases lay between the germline ends. The CDR3 extends over 13 amino acids. Germline lookup yields CDR1 SGHRS and CDR2 YFSETQ. The chain's CDR3 is CASSSNGGTEAFF. CDR3 in DNA: TGCGCCAGCAGTTCTAACGGGGGGACTGAAGCTTTCTTT.

This clone was counted a few times. This rearrangement joins TRBV7-3 to TRBJ2-5; the D gene is possibly TRBD1 (5 bases). Germline assignment: CDR1 SGHTA and CDR2 FQGTGA. This CDR3 has 14 amino acids. V lost 5 bases to trimming and J lost 1 base, with 11 bases between them. The CDR3 sequence is CASSPVGAQETQYF. The CDR3 DNA reads TGTGCCAGCAGCCCCGTAGGGGCCCAAGAGACCCAGTACTTC.

The sample holds many counts of this clone. V usage is TRBV6-1 and J usage is TRBJ1-2; no definite D call. V was cut by 4 bases and J by 4 bases, with 7 bases left in between. Germline V gene lookup returns CDR1 MNHNS and CDR2 SASEGT. This CDR3 spans 12 amino acids. CDR3 in amino acids: CASSGYSYGYTF. CDR3 in DNA: TGTGCCAGCAGTGGCTACAGCTATGGCTACACCTTC.

This chain uses TRBV11-2 with TRBJ2-5; D gene unclear. V dropped 2 bases and J dropped 2 bases, with 15 bases sitting between them. Germline CDR1 SGHAT, CDR2 FQNNGV. This CDR3 contains 16 residues. CDR3 in amino acids: CASSLSRSDLQETQYF. The CDR3, as DNA: TGTGCCAGCAGCTTAAGTAGGAGCGATTTACAAGAGACCCAGTACTTC.

The sample holds many counts of this clone. The rearrangement uses TRBV28 and TRBJ1-5, with a tentative D call TRBD1 (5 bases). This CDR3 is built from 15 residues. The germline gives CDR1 MDHEN, CDR2 SYDVKM. Trimming removed 4 bases at V and 1 base at J, with 11 bases between. In DNA form, the CDR3 reads TGTGCCAGCAGTTGGGGGGTCCTAAGCAATCAGCCCCAGCATTTT. Protein product: CASSWGVLSNQPQHF.

This clone was seen only a few times. The chain uses TRBV12-3 or TRBV12-4 and TRBJ2-4; 8 bases fit TRBD1. The junction had 8 bases not matched to a gene; V was cut back by 1 base and J by 6 bases. The CDR3 is 16 amino acids. The DNA for the CDR3 is TGTGCCAGCAGTTTAGAGTACCGGACAGGGCGAAACATTCAGTACTTC. Translated: CASSLEYRTGRNIQYF.

This clone was detected many times. The chain links TRBV10-3 to TRBJ2-7; 12 bases are shared with TRBD2. J was trimmed by 5 bases and V by 8 bases; bases with no gene match: 16. There are 17 residues in the CDR3. Germline CDR1 is ENHRY and CDR2 is SYGVKD. The CDR3 spells CAIGGGLAGGPADEQYF. In DNA, the CDR3 is TGTGCCATCGGGGGGGGGCTAGCGGGAGGGCCGGCTGACGAGCAGTACTTC.

This clone has at least ten counts. The V and J genes are TRBV5-6 and TRBJ2-5; D might be TRBD2 (6 bases). V gave up 3 bases and J gave up 0 bases, with 15 bases separating them. Germline values: CDR1 SGHDT, CDR2 YYEEEE. The CDR3 has 16 amino acids. This CDR3 reads CASSSDNRDYQETQYF. Here the CDR3 DNA reads TGTGCCAGCAGCTCGGACAACCGGGACTACCAAGAGACCCAGTACTTC.

In this sample, this clone turned up many times. V gene TRBV10-3 combines with J gene TRBJ2-3, with 9 bases lining up with TRBD1. CDR1 and CDR2 (germline): ENHRY, SYGVKD. Germline trimming cut 4 bases from V and 1 base from J; bases unmatched to any gene: 6. The CDR3 covers 16 residues. The CDR3 sequence is CAISVKGDRGTDTQYF. In DNA, the CDR3 is TGTGCCATCAGTGTCAAAGGGGACAGGGGCACAGATACGCAGTATTTT.

In its sample, this clone was seen many times. This rearrangement joins TRBV19 to TRBJ2-6; no firm D call. The CDR3 runs 20 residues. Germline assignment: CDR1 LNHDA and CDR2 SQIVND (reference sequence). V gave up 0 bases and J gave up 0 bases, with 18 bases separating them. The CDR3 DNA is TGTGCCAGTAGTATAGATCTACGAGGCTACCTAGGCTCTGGGGCCAACGTCCTGACTTTC. Translation: CASSIDLRGYLGSGANVLTF.